Given below is one T cell receptor beta chain in context. Its antigen remains unidentified. The data were obtained in a study of T cell responses to AZD1222 COVID-19 vaccine. Study results and limitations: Vaccination with two AZD1222 doses was followed by a rise in Spike-specific TCR breadth and depth. Females outnumbered males among donors, who were mostly white British; clonal diversity was possibly underestimated.

The protocol was immunoSEQ multiplex PCR, while the TCRdb copy is restricted to in-frame clones and leaves out a portion. The sample holds 95,000 or so clones, approximately 91% seen once. The CDR3 length is 15 residues. Germline CDR1 SGHTA, CDR2 FQGTGA. Losses at the gene ends were 5 bases for V and 8 bases for J; bases not matched to a gene: 11. V usage is TRBV7-3 and J usage is TRBJ2-2; 7 bases agree with TRBD2. The origin of this receptor is an adult in good health. Specimen: peripheral blood, collected on day 0 of AZD1222 vaccination. CDR3 sequence: CASSPDSGTTGELFF. The CDR3 nucleotides are TGTGCCAGCAGCCCGGACTCCGGGACTACGGGGGAGCTGTTTTTT. The variable domain in full, with the rest retrieved from reference TRBV7-3 and TRBJ2-2, is GAGVSQTPSNKVTEKGKYVELRCDPISGHTALYWYRQSLGQGPEFLIYFQGTGAADDSGLPNDRFFAVRPEGSVSTLKIQRTERGDSAVYLCASSPDSGTTGELFFGEGSRLTVL.